This T cell receptor (beta chain) came from a study of Ad26.COV2.S vaccination and SARS-CoV-2 variants. To note about this clone: As yet, its antigen is unknown.

Treatment noted: roughly 18 received Ad26.COV2.S at low or high dose, single or two shots; 5 received placebo; per-sample allocation not given. On day 63 after the first injection, vaccine and placebo recipients gave samples. Generated by immunoSEQ multiplex PCR, the TCRdb table keeps only in-frame clones and is missing some. The sample holds about 350,000 clones, less than 90% seen once. Notes on the study in general: CD8+ and CD4+ T cells specific for spike reportedly responded with substantial breadth after vaccination.

The V gene lost 6 bases and the J gene lost 6 bases, with 21 bases spanning the gap. CDR1 is LNHDA, CDR2 SQIVND, per germline (reference sequence). There are 15 residues in the CDR3. The TCR comes from a person between 18 and 65 years old who received the Ad26.COV2.S COVID-19 vaccine or a placebo. This chain connects TRBV19 to TRBJ2-7; either TRBD1 or TRBD2 may supply D (5 bases each). The material sequenced was peripheral blood, taken in a trial of Ad26.COV2.S vaccine versus placebo. As DNA, the CDR3 is TGTGCCAGTAGGACGTCTGGGGGTCCTCGGGGCGAGCAGTACTTC. This sequence encodes CASRTSGGPRGEQYF.